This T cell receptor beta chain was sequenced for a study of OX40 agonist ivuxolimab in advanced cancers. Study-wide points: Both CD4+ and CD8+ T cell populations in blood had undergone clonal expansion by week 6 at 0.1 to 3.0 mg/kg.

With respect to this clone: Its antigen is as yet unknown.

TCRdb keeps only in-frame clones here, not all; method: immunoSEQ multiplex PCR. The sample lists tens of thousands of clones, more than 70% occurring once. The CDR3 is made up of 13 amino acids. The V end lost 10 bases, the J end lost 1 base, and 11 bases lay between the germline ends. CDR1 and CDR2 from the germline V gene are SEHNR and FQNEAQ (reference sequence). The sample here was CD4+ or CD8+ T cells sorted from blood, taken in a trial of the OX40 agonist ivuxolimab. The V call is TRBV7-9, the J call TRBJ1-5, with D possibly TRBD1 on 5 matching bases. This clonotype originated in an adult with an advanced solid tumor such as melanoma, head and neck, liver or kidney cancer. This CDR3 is CATGTESNQPQHF. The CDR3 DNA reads TGTGCCACCGGGACGGAGAGCAATCAGCCCCAGCATTTT.